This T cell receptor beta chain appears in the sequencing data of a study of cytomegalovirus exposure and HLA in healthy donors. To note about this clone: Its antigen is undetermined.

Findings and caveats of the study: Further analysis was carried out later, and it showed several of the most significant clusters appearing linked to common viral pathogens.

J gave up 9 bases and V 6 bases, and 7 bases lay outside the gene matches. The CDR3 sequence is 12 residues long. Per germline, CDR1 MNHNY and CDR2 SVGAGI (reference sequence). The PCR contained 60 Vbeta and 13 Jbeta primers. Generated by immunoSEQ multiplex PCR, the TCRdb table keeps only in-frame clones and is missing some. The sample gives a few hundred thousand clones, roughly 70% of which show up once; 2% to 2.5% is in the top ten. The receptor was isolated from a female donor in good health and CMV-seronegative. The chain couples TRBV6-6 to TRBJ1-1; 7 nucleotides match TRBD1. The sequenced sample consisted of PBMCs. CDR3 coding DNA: TGTGCCAGCAGGGAGACAGGGAATAAAGCTTTCTTT. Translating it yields CASRETGNKAFF.